This entry concerns a single T cell receptor (beta chain). The sample comes from a study of preoperative IRX-2 immunotherapy in early breast cancer. Using immunoSEQ multiplex PCR, the repertoire was profiled, and TCRdb retains in-frame clones only, with some absent. The table includes roughly 27,000 clones, around 80% detected once. V was clipped by 5 bases and J by 5 bases; unmatched bases: 15. Germline V CDR1 and CDR2: MNHGY, SAAAGT. The CDR3 covers 18 residues. This sample's treatment: preoperative locoregional IRX-2 cytokine immunotherapy. Patients received preoperative, locoregional IRX-2 cytokine immunotherapy in a phase Ib study.

The starting material was lymph node tissue, obtained after IRX-2 immunotherapy. The chain links TRBV6-8 to TRBJ2-4, with 10 bases fitting TRBD2. The receptor was isolated from a human donor with breast cancer. CDR3: CASSGVASGSKSENIQYF. The CDR3 DNA reads as TGTGCCAGCAGTGGAGTGGCTAGCGGGAGTAAGAGCGAAAACATTCAGTACTTC.